A single sample is the source of the 25 T cell receptor beta chains below, sequenced in a study of blood T cell repertoires in COVID-19. Measured with immunoSEQ multiplex PCR; TCRdb has only the in-frame clones, and not every one. This sample has some 200,000 clones, with approximately 88% found just once. The sequencing input was PBMCs or T cells enriched from blood (not recorded which). The receptors were gathered from a young man with acute COVID-19.

The J gene is TRBJ1-2, the V gene TRBV28; weak D call: TRBD1 (6 bases). Trimming removed 5 bases at V and 2 bases at J, with 15 bases between. CDR1 and CDR2 (germline): MDHEN, SYDVKM. This CDR3 spans 15 amino acids. The CDR3 reads CASSLVPDRNYGYTF. CDR3 bases: TGTGCCAGCAGTCTAGTACCTGACAGGAACTATGGCTACACCTTC.

The count of this clone is one. This chain links TRBV5-4 with TRBJ2-7; no clear D. The CDR3 has 13 residues. V dropped 0 bases and J dropped 4 bases, with 8 bases sitting between them. Germline values: CDR1 SGHNT, CDR2 YYREEE (reference sequence). CDR3 DNA sequence: TGTGCCAGCAGCTTGGCCCACGGTTACGAGCAGTACTTC. Its protein product is CASSLAHGYEQYF.

V is TRBV7-8 and J is TRBJ2-7; tentatively, D is TRBD1 (5 bases). CDR1 is SGHVS and CDR2 is FQNEAQ in the germline V gene. Trimming took off 5 bases at V and 0 bases at J, with 20 bases between the two ends. The CDR3 contains 17 residues. The CDR3 bases are TGTGCCAGCAGCACGAGCTTGACAGAACCCGTCTCCTACGAGCAGTACTTC. Amino acids: CASSTSLTEPVSYEQYF.

This chain uses TRBV11-2 with TRBJ2-1; D is perhaps TRBD2 (6 bases). This CDR3 is 16 amino acids long. Germline lookup yields CDR1 SGHAT and CDR2 FQNNGV. V was shortened by 5 bases and J by 2 bases, with 16 bases between the two germline ends. The CDR3 nucleotides are TGTGCCAGCAGCCTCCGAGCGGGTACCGCCTACAATGAGCAGTTCTTC. Translation gives CASSLRAGTAYNEQFF.

This chain joins TRBV27 and TRBJ1-1; D is undetermined. The CDR3 sequence is 18 residues long. Trimming shortened V by 5 bases and J by 0 bases, and 22 bases separated the two germline ends. Germline CDR1 reads MNHEY; CDR2 reads SMNVEV (reference sequence). CDR3 bases: TGTGCCAGCAGTCCCCCTACCGGGGAACCTCCTATGAACACTGAAGCTTTCTTT. This codes for CASSPPTGEPPMNTEAFF.

The rearrangement links TRBV11-3 to TRBJ2-3; D possibly corresponds to TRBD2 (6 bases). Trimming removed 1 base from V and 6 bases from J, with 8 bases in between. Per germline, CDR1 SGHNT and CDR2 YENEEA. This CDR3 has 13 residues. This CDR3 reads CASSLGTSDTQYF. Here the CDR3 DNA reads TGTGCCAGCAGCTTAGGTACTAGCGATACGCAGTATTTT.

The chain recombines TRBV10-2 with TRBJ2-7; a possible D gene is TRBD1 (6 bases). The germline V gene encodes CDR1 WSHSY and CDR2 SAAADI. V was clipped by 6 bases and J by 4 bases, with 13 bases between them. There are 13 residues in the CDR3. CDR3 loop: CASSAGTPYEQYF. The CDR3 DNA is TGCGCCAGCAGCGCCGGGACACCTTACGAGCAGTACTTC.

The chain joins TRBV7-9 to TRBJ2-5; TRBD1 agrees at 10 bases. The ends lost 2 bases at V and 5 bases at J; junction bases unmatched: 14. Germline-derived CDR1 and CDR2 are SEHNR and FQNEAQ (reference sequence). The CDR3 consists of 18 residues. CDR3 residues: CASSLSRYRDRGLETQYF. The CDR3, as DNA: TGTGCCAGCAGCTTATCCCGGTACCGGGACAGGGGCTTGGAGACCCAGTACTTC.

The chain couples TRBV11-2 to TRBJ1-1; D might be TRBD1 (5 bases). V was clipped by 3 bases and J by 4 bases, with 12 bases between them. CDR1 is SGHAT and CDR2 is FQNNGV in the germline V gene. The CDR3 is 14 amino acids. The CDR3 is CASSFVPGGTEAFF. CDR3 nucleotides: TGTGCCAGCAGCTTCGTACCGGGGGGCACTGAAGCTTTCTTT.

The chain employs TRBV27 and TRBJ2-1; 14 nucleotides line up with TRBD2. The V and J ends lost 5 bases and 6 bases, in that order; junction bases with no gene match: 3. Germline values: CDR1 MNHEY, CDR2 SMNVEV (reference sequence). CDR3 size: 15 residues. CDR3 loop: CASSPGTSGSNEQFF. CDR3 bases: TGTGCCAGCAGTCCCGGGACTAGCGGGAGCAATGAGCAGTTCTTC.

The chain links TRBV13 to TRBJ1-1; 8 bases align to TRBD1. The V segment lost 2 bases and the J segment 5 bases; nucleotides outside the gene matches: 10. CDR3 size: 16 residues. Germline V gene sequence: CDR1 PRHDT, CDR2 FYEKMQ (reference sequence). The chain's CDR3 is CASSLSGGPILTEAFF. The DNA for the CDR3 is TGTGCCAGCAGCTTATCAGGGGGCCCGATCCTTACTGAAGCTTTCTTT.

The rearrangement uses TRBV7-9 and TRBJ1-2, with a weak D call TRBD1 (5 bases). Germline CDR1 is SEHNR and CDR2 is FQNEAQ (reference sequence). V lost 5 bases to trimming and J lost 7 bases, with 23 bases between them. The CDR3 length is 16 residues. CDR3 sequence (DNA): TGTGCCAGCAGCGCAACTTGGGAAGAAGGGAGGGGTGGCTACACCTTC. Translating gives CASSATWEEGRGGYTF.

V and J are TRBV6-5 and TRBJ2-1, with 10 nucleotides matching TRBD2. The CDR3 consists of 14 residues. Losses at the gene ends were 5 bases for V and 7 bases for J; bases not matched to a gene: 5. Germline assignment: CDR1 MNHEY and CDR2 SVGAGI. In DNA, the CDR3 is TGTGCCAGCAGTCGGACTAGCGGCGGAAATGAGCAGTTCTTC. Amino acids: CASSRTSGGNEQFF.

This chain connects TRBV28 to TRBJ1-3; TRBD1 is a possible D gene (5 bases). Trimming pared 7 bases from V and 4 bases from J, leaving 11 bases between. The CDR3 covers 13 residues. The germline CDR1 and CDR2 sequences are MDHEN and SYDVKM. In nucleotides, the CDR3 is TGTGCCAGCAATGGGGCGTACGGAAACACCATATATTTT. Its translation is CASNGAYGNTIYF.

The chain recombines TRBV9 with TRBJ2-1, with D perhaps matching TRBD2 (5 bases). The CDR3 has 15 residues. In germline, CDR1 is SGDLS, CDR2 YYNGEE. The V gene lost 0 bases and the J gene lost 4 bases, with 11 bases spanning the gap. CDR3 amino acids: CASSVGSGAYNEQFF. As DNA, the CDR3 is TGTGCCAGCAGCGTAGGAAGCGGAGCTTACAATGAGCAGTTCTTC.

This clone was observed once. The rearrangement uses TRBV3-1 (or the pseudogene TRBV3-2) and TRBJ1-1; TRBD1 is a possible D gene (6 bases). The germline V and J ends were trimmed by 2 bases and 1 base, with 8 bases remaining between them. This CDR3 is 14 amino acids long. From germline, CDR1 is LGHDT and CDR2 YNNKEL (reference sequence). The CDR3, as DNA: TGTGCCAGCAGCCAACTGGACAGGAACACTGAAGCTTTCTTT. Its translation is CASSQLDRNTEAFF.

The chain recombines TRBV7-9 with TRBJ2-7; D may be TRBD2 (8 bases). The CDR3 has 13 amino acids. V lost 8 bases and J 1 base, leaving 12 bases between the germline ends. Per the germline V gene, CDR1 is SEHNR and CDR2 is FQNEAQ (reference sequence). The DNA of the CDR3 is TGTGCCAGCCGGGGGGGACAGTCCTACGAGCAGTACTTC. It encodes CASRGGQSYEQYF.

V usage is TRBV27 and J usage is TRBJ2-1; 11 bases map to TRBD2. Germline V gene lookup returns CDR1 MNHEY and CDR2 SMNVEV (reference sequence). This CDR3 is built from 21 residues. The V gene end was trimmed by 2 bases and the J gene end by 8 bases; junction bases not matched to a gene: 23. In nucleotides, the CDR3 is TGTGCCAGCAGTTTAAGGGGGCTACAGGGGCGACTAGCGGGACCGGGGGATGAGCAGTTCTTC. Its translation: CASSLRGLQGRLAGPGDEQFF.

The V gene is TRBV10-1, the J gene TRBJ2-5; maybe TRBD2 (6 bases). Deletions cut 3 bases from V and 4 bases from J, with 15 bases between. The germline CDR1 and CDR2 sequences are WNHNN and SYGVQD (reference sequence). This CDR3 region has 15 residues. CDR3 region: CASSDRGMGVETQYF. The CDR3 region has the DNA TGCGCCAGCAGTGATCGCGGGATGGGGGTAGAGACCCAGTACTTC.

J is TRBJ1-2 and V is TRBV27; possible D gene TRBD1, 5 bases. The length of the CDR3 is 14 residues. Looked up from germline, CDR1 is MNHEY and CDR2 is SMNVEV (reference sequence). The V end lost 4 bases, the J end lost 6 bases, and 15 bases lay between the germline ends. The CDR3 here is CASSSRRGGDGYTF. CDR3 in DNA: TGTGCCAGCAGTTCCCGGCGGGGGGGAGATGGCTACACCTTC.

The rearrangement joins TRBV28 to TRBJ1-1; D is ambiguous. The germline V gene has CDR1 MDHEN and CDR2 SYDVKM. The CDR3 is 11 residues long. Trimming cost V 6 bases and J 2 bases, with 4 bases left between them. CDR3 nucleotides: TGTGCCAGCAGCCATAACACTGAAGCTTTCTTT. Translation gives CASSHNTEAFF.

This chain uses TRBV28 with TRBJ1-2; D gene ambiguous. The CDR3 totals 14 residues. Germline CDR1 is MDHEN and CDR2 is SYDVKM. Trimming removed 2 bases at V and 3 bases at J, with 10 bases between. CDR3 protein: CASSLRTEYYGYTF. The CDR3 DNA sequence: TGTGCCAGCAGTTTACGTACAGAGTACTATGGCTACACCTTC.

The V gene is TRBV4-1, the J gene TRBJ1-2; D unresolved. Germline CDR1 and CDR2: MGHRA and YSYEKL. V lost 6 bases and J 3 bases, leaving 20 bases between the germline ends. The CDR3 length is 16 residues. In nucleotides, the CDR3 is TGCGCCAGCAGTCTAGTAGAGCTGACGGCTCACTATGGCTACACCTTC. It codes for CASSLVELTAHYGYTF.

This chain links TRBV2 with TRBJ1-6; 7 bases match TRBD1. V lost 2 bases, J lost 6 bases, and 7 bases stayed unmatched. Germline values: CDR1 SNHLY, CDR2 FYNNEI. This CDR3 has 16 residues. CDR3: CASSESSDRSNSPLHF. As DNA, the CDR3 is TGTGCCAGCAGTGAATCCTCGGACAGGAGTAATTCACCCCTCCACTTT. Combining the CDR3 with reference TRBV2 and TRBJ1-6 gives the whole variable domain EPEVTQTPSHQVTQMGQEVILRCVPISNHLYFYWYRQILGQKVEFLVSFYNNEISEKSEIFDDQFSVERPDGSNFTLKIRSTKLEDSAMYFCASSESSDRSNSPLHFGNGTRLTVT.

This clone was found once. The chain combines TRBV4-1 with TRBJ2-1; 8 positions match TRBD2. Trimming at V came to 1 base and at J to 3 bases, leaving 2 bases not matched to a gene. The CDR3 loop spans 15 amino acids. Germline V gene sequence: CDR1 MGHRA, CDR2 YSYEKL. The CDR3 spells CASSQVAGNYNEQFF. The CDR3 nucleotides read TGCGCCAGCAGCCAAGTAGCGGGAAACTACAATGAGCAGTTCTTC.